Sequencing of this TCR beta chain was carried out in a study of T cell repertoires in cytomegalovirus infection. Germline V gene sequence: CDR1 SGHVT, CDR2 SQSDAQ. This CDR3 region has 14 residues. Trimming took off 6 bases at V and 5 bases at J, with 16 bases between the two ends. TCRdb analysed the reads with MiXCR anew, one entry per CDR3 protein. The table shows some 700,000 distinct CDR3 sequences, with 35% to 45% occurring only once. What was sequenced was PBMCs. The origin of this receptor is a human donor in good health (CMV status not recorded). Some clones in this sample may be carry-over from other donors' samples. This chain joins TRBV7-4 and TRBJ1-1; tentative D call: TRBD1 (6 bases). CDR3 in DNA: TGTGCCAGCAGTACATGGAGGGGGGGGACTGAAGCTTTCTTT. Translation: CASSTWRGGTEAFF.